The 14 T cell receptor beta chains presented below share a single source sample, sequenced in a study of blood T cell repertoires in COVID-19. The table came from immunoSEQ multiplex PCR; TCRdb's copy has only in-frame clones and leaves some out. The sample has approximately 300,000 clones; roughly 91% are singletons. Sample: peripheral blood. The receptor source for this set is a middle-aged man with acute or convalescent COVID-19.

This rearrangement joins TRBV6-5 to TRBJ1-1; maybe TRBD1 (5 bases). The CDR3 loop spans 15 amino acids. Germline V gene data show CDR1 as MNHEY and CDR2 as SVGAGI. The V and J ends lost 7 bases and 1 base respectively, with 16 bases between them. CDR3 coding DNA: TGTGCCAGCAAAGCAGGGCTTTCAGGGAACACTGAAGCTTTCTTT. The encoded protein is CASKAGLSGNTEAFF.

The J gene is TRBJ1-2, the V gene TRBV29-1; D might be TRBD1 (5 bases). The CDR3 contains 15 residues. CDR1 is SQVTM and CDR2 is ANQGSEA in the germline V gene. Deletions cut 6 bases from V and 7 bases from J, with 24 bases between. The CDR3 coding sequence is TGCAGCGTGGAGGTTACGACCGACCTGGGGGGTGGCTACACCTTC. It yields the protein CSVEVTTDLGGGYTF.

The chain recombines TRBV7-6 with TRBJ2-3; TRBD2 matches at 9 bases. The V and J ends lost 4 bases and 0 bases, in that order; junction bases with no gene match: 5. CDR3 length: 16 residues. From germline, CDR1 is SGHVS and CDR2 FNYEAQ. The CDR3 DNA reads TGTGCCAGCAGCTCAGAGCTAGCGGGAAGCACAGATACGCAGTATTTT. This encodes CASSSELAGSTDTQYF.

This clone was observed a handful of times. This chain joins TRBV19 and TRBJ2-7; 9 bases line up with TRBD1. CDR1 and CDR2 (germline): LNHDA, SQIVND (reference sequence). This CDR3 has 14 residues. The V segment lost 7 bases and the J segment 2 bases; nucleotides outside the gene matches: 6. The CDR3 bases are TGTGCCAGTAACCCCGGGACAGGGCCCTACGAGCAGTACTTC. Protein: CASNPGTGPYEQYF.

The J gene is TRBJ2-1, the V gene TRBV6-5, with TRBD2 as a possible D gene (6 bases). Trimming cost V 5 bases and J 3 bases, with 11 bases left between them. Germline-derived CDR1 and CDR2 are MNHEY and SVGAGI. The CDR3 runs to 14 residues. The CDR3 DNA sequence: TGTGCCAGCAGTAAGACTAGTGTCTACAATGAGCAGTTCTTC. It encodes CASSKTSVYNEQFF.

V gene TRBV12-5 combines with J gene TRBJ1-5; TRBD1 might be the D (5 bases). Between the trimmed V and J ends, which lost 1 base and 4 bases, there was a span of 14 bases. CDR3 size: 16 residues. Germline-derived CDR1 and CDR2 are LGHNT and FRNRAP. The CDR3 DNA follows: TGTGCTAGTGGTTTGGCTTTGGGGGGTCCGAATCAGCCCCAGCATTTT. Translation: CASGLALGGPNQPQHF.

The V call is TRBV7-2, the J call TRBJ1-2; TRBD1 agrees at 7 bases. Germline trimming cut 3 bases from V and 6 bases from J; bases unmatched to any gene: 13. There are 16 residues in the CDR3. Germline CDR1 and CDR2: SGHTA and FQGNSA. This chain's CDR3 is CASSFGIVLQGDGYTF. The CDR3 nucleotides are TGTGCCAGCAGCTTTGGGATCGTTCTGCAGGGGGATGGCTACACCTTC.

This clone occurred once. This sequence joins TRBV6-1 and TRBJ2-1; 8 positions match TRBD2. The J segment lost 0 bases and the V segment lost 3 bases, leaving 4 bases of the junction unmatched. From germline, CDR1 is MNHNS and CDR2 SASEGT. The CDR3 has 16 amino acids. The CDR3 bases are TGTGCCAGCAGTGAGGTTAGCGGGGACTCCTACAATGAGCAGTTCTTC. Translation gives CASSEVSGDSYNEQFF.

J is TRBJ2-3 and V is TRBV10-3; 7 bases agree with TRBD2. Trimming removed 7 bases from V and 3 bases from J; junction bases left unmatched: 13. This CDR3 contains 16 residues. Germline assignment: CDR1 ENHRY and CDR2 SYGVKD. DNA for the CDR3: TGTGCCATCACTTCCCTGAACTGGGGGGGTACAGATACGCAGTATTTT. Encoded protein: CAITSLNWGGTDTQYF.

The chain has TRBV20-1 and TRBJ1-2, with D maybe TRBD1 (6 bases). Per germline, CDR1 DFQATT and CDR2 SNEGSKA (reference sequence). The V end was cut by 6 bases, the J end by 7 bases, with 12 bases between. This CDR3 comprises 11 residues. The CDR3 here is CSATVGAGYTF. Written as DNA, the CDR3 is TGCAGTGCCACAGTGGGGGCTGGCTACACCTTC.

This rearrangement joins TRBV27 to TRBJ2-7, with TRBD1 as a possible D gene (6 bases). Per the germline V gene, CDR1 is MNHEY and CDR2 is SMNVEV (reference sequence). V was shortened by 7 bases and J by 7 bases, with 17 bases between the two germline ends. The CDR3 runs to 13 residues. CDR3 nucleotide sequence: TGTGCCAGCACCCCACTGGGGGCAGGGGAGCAGTACTTC. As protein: CASTPLGAGEQYF.

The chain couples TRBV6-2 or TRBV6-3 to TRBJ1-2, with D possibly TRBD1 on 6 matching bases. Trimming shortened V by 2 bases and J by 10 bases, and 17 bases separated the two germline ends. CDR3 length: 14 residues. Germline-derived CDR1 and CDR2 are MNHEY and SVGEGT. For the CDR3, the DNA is TGTGCCAGCAGTTACGGGGGCCAGATTAGGTCCTACACCTTC. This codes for CASSYGGQIRSYTF.

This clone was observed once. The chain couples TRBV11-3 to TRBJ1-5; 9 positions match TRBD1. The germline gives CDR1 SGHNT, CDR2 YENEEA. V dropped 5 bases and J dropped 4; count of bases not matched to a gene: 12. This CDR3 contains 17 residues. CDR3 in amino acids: CASSALTGGLNNQPQHF. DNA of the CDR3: TGTGCCAGCAGCGCATTGACAGGGGGTCTAAATAATCAGCCCCAGCATTTT.

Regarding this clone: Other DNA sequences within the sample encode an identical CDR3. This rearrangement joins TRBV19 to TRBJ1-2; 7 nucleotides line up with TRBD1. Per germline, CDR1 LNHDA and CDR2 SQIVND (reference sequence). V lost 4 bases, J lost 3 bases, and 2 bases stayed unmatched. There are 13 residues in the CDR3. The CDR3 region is CASSRQGDYGYTF. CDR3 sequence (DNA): TGTGCCAGTAGTAGACAGGGTGACTATGGCTACACCTTC.